The clone carrying this T cell receptor (beta chain) was observed a handful of times. Its antigen remains unknown. These data come from a study of T-cell memory formation after mild COVID-19. Regarding the study as a whole: Researchers found some responding clones in pre-infection memory, a sign that cross-reactive memory joined.

5'RACE, which relied on constant-segment primers, yielded TCR alpha and TCR beta cDNA libraries carrying sample barcodes and UMIs. TCRdb independently ran MiXCR on the 5' RACE reads; one entry per CDR3 protein. Among fewer than 250,000 distinct CDR3 sequences listed, about 27% were seen once. Between the trimmed V and J ends, which lost 4 bases and 6 bases, there was a span of 8 bases. This CDR3 spans 12 amino acids. The material sequenced was PBMCs or a T cell subset sorted from them (not recorded which). The J gene is TRBJ2-3, the V gene TRBV12-3 or TRBV12-4; D unresolved. The receptor's source is an adult woman who had mild COVID-19 (a few samples of this study predate the infection). Cell type and time point are not known. Here the CDR3 reads CASSSTDDTQYF. In DNA, the CDR3 is TGTGCCAGCAGTTCCACTGACGATACGCAGTATTTT.